This T cell receptor (beta chain) was sequenced in a study of T cell repertoires in cytomegalovirus infection. The CDR3 extends over 12 amino acids. V was pared by 1 base and J by 10 bases, with 9 bases between. CDR1 and CDR2 (germline): LGHDT, YNNKEL (reference sequence). Details on this clonotype: Its target is not known.

General study results and limits: Cumulative frequency of public TCR beta families picked out carriers of CMV plus the relevant HLA.

TCRdb redid the calling of the reads with MiXCR, one entry per CDR3 protein. In the table there are some 700,000 distinct CDR3 sequences, around 35% of which are singletons. Sample: cultured PBMCs, taken from culture after CMV antigen stimulation. The V gene is TRBV3-1, the J gene TRBJ2-3; no clear D. This TCR was recovered from a human donor in good health (CMV status not recorded). Some clones in this sample may be carry-over from other donors' samples. The CDR3 coding sequence is TGTGCCAGCAGCCAAGTTGGTAGTGCGCAGTATTTT. Encoded protein: CASSQVGSAQYF.